These 8 T cell receptor beta chains share one sample of origin, sequenced in a study of identifying expanded T cells in peripheral blood. Data came from immunoSEQ multiplex PCR; TCRdb stores just in-frame clones and leaves some out. Among over 90,000 clones listed, approximately 90% were seen once. What was sequenced was blood. These receptors were taken from a person between 18 and 75 years old in good health.

V usage is TRBV6-5 and J usage is TRBJ1-2; tentatively, D is TRBD1 (6 bases). CDR3 length: 13 residues. CDR1 is MNHEY, CDR2 SVGAGI, per germline. Trimming pared 5 bases from V and 8 bases from J, leaving 15 bases between. The CDR3 nucleotides are TGTGCCAGCAGTGATAGGACAGTGGTCGGCTACACCTTC. This gives the protein CASSDRTVVGYTF.

The genes are TRBV9 and TRBJ2-5, with a possible D match to TRBD1 (5 bases). The CDR3 length is 14 residues. Trimming took 3 bases from V and 3 from J, leaving 12 bases between them. Per the germline V gene, CDR1 is SGDLS and CDR2 is YYNGEE. The CDR3 protein is CASSGGHTKETQYF. In DNA form, the CDR3 reads TGTGCCAGCAGCGGTGGACATACGAAAGAGACCCAGTACTTC.

The chain couples TRBV15 to TRBJ2-5; D call uncertain. Per germline, CDR1 LNHNV and CDR2 YYDKDF (reference sequence). Trimming stripped 0 bases from V and 2 bases from J, with 7 bases between. The CDR3 consists of 14 residues. CDR3 in amino acids: CATSRDRQQETQYF. CDR3 bases: TGTGCCACCAGCAGAGATCGGCAGCAAGAGACCCAGTACTTC.

The chain joins TRBV12-5 to TRBJ2-3, with 15 bases identical to TRBD2. Germline CDR1 reads LGHNT; CDR2 reads FRNRAP. Trimming removed 5 bases from V and 2 bases from J; junction bases left unmatched: 5. The CDR3 spans 17 residues. This CDR3 is CASGPGTSGGFTDTQYF. The CDR3 DNA is TGTGCTAGTGGTCCCGGGACTAGCGGGGGGTTCACAGATACGCAGTATTTT.

This clone was seen only a few times. This chain connects TRBV7-3 to TRBJ1-5, with D maybe TRBD1 (5 bases). Trimming pared 5 bases from V and 2 bases from J, leaving 13 bases between. The CDR3 contains 15 residues. Germline CDR1 SGHTA, CDR2 FQGTGA. The CDR3 sequence is CASSPRVAGNQPQHF. Here the CDR3 DNA reads TGTGCCAGCAGCCCCAGGGTGGCAGGCAATCAGCCCCAGCATTTT.

In its sample, this clone ranks as large. The CDR3 DNA sequence: TGTGCCAGCAGTGTTCCACGGGACAGGGTGATTATCGGCAATCAGCCCCAGCATTTT. Translating gives CASSVPRDRVIIGNQPQHF. The rearrangement links TRBV2 to TRBJ1-5, with TRBD1 matching 9 bases. The CDR3 runs 19 residues. V was pared by 4 bases and J by 2 bases, with 15 bases of the junction left unmatched. Germline V CDR1 and CDR2: SNHLY, FYNNEI.

The chain couples TRBV11-3 to TRBJ1-1; 7 nucleotides align to TRBD1. CDR1 is SGHNT and CDR2 is YENEEA in the germline V gene. Trimming at V came to 5 bases and at J to 5 bases, leaving 8 bases not matched to a gene. This CDR3 contains 14 residues. CDR3 loop: CASSEQGQGTEAFF. As DNA, the CDR3 is TGTGCCAGCAGCGAACAGGGGCAGGGGACTGAAGCTTTCTTT.

The chain recombines TRBV27 with TRBJ2-7; D is unresolved. Germline values: CDR1 MNHEY, CDR2 SMNVEV (reference sequence). This CDR3 is 15 amino acids long. V lost 5 bases, J lost 0 bases, and 14 bases lay in between. CDR3 sequence reads: CASSALAGSSYEQYF. In DNA, the CDR3 is TGTGCCAGCAGTGCCCTGGCCGGAAGCTCCTACGAGCAGTACTTC.